The present T cell receptor beta chain was sequenced within a study of tumor-infiltrating lymphocytes in primary liver carcinoma. On this clonotype: A much larger clonotype is one base distant, so this may be a read error.

The investigators made TCR beta cDNA from roughly 0.55 ug total RNA, using a constant-region primer. What produced the TCR beta libraries was three nested multiplex PCR rounds using slightly modified ARM-PCR. With TRBV1-TRBV30 forward primers and a C-beta reverse primer, the first two PCR rounds were run for nine to eleven cycles each. TCRdb reanalysed the multiplex PCR reads using MiXCR and keeps one entry per CDR3 protein. This table has about 320,000 distinct CDR3 sequences, 65% appearing once. Germline DNA was extracted too, while blood RNA derived from unsorted whole blood. CDR1 and CDR2 from the germline V gene are MNHEY and SVGEGT. J was trimmed by 9 bases and V by 6 bases; bases with no gene match: 17. This CDR3 has 16 amino acids.

The chain couples TRBV6-2 or TRBV6-3 to TRBJ2-3; 8 bases align to TRBD2. The receptor was derived from a man between 40 and 49 years old with primary liver carcinoma and hepatitis B virus infection. The sample taken for sequencing was peripheral blood. CDR3 loop: CASSHPKGAGEMTQYF. The DNA for the CDR3 is TGTGCCAGCAGCCACCCTAAGGGAGCGGGAGAGATGACGCAGTATTTT.